Sequencing of this TCR beta chain was carried out in a study of T-cell memory formation after mild COVID-19. In the study overall: The study found TCR clusters largely donor specific.

TCR alpha and TCR beta cDNA libraries carrying sample barcodes and UMIs came from 5'RACE with constant-segment primers. TCRdb processed the 5' RACE reads anew with MiXCR; each CDR3 protein has one entry. The sample yields about 600,000 distinct CDR3 sequences, 20% to 25% seen once. In regard to this clonotype: Its antigen remains unidentified.

Germline CDR1 is LNHNV and CDR2 is YYDKDF (reference sequence). The germline V and J ends were trimmed by 1 base and 15 bases, with 13 bases remaining between them. CDR3 length equals 12 residues. Regarding the study as a whole: There were some responding clones in pre-infection memory, which suggested that cross-reactive memory had joined. The study found balanced CD4/CD8 in clones contracting day 15 to 85 and a CD4+ lean in later expanders.

The sample taken for sequencing was PBMCs or a T cell subset sorted from them (not recorded which). The sequence was obtained from an adult woman who had mild COVID-19 (a few samples of this study predate the infection). Cell type and time point are not known. This chain connects TRBV15 to TRBJ2-1; no definite D call. The CDR3 coding sequence is TGTGCCACCAGCAGAGTCAGCACCGAGGTGTTCTTC. Residues: CATSRVSTEVFF.